This T cell receptor beta chain comes out of a study of beta chain features in type 1 diabetes. This clone was recorded once. What it recognizes is unknown. Every isolated RNA sample was fully reverse transcribed, so sequencing captured expressed TCRB transcripts. Sequencing was performed with immunoSEQ multiplex PCR; in TCRdb, only in-frame clones are kept and a portion is missing. The sample shows tens of thousands of clones, 50% to 75% of them seen only once. Trimming removed 4 bases at V and 1 base at J, with 7 bases between. The CDR3 consists of 13 residues. Germline loops: CDR1 MNHEY, CDR2 SMNVEV (reference sequence). General study points: Type 1 diabetes patients had TCRB CDR3s that were shorter (moderately but significantly so) in all four CD4+ subsets. The naive, central memory and Treg TCRB repertoires showed an apparent similarity that was greater among patients than among healthy donors.

The authors sorted CD4+ naive, central memory, regulatory and stem cell-like memory cells via CD45RO/CCR7/CD25/CD127/CD95/CD27. The chain joins TRBV27 to TRBJ1-1, with no clear D. The sequencing sample was made of stem cell memory CD4+ T cells from blood. The TCR comes from a woman in her 30s with type 1 diabetes. CDR3 coding DNA: TGTGCCAGCAGTTCCCGGGAGAACACTGAAGCTTTCTTT. Its translation is CASSSRENTEAFF.